The 8 T cell receptor beta chains presented below share a single source sample, sequenced in a study of shared clonotypes between healthy human individuals (dated by TCRdb to 2020 to 2021). Library construction relied on the immunoSEQ multiplex PCR assay. Drawn from immuneACCESS, this table holds only the in-frame rearrangements with V and J called that TCRdb kept. Clones are partly lost; checked studies trace under half to an unresolved V gene and leave the rest unexplained. The sample table contains fewer than 850,000 clones; only one count was recorded for 90% of them. The ten most abundant clones make up around a third of the sample. Sequencing was done on a sample of memory CD8+ T cells from PBMCs. Explained via the paper, the cell subset or site label denotes: CD45RO+ cells pooled with CCR7-negative TemRA cells. All receptors come from a man aged 18 to 30 in good health. Some clones in this sample may be carry-over from other donors' samples.

The J gene is TRBJ2-3, the V gene TRBV5-1, with a possible D match to TRBD2 (6 bases). The germline gives CDR1 SGHRS, CDR2 YFSETQ. Trimming cost V 4 bases and J 2 bases, with 11 bases left between them. CDR3 length: 14 residues. CDR3 DNA sequence: TGCGCCAGCAGCCTGCGGGGAGCCACAGATACGCAGTATTTT. Its translation: CASSLRGATDTQYF.

This clone was seen a single time. The gene calls are TRBV15 and TRBJ2-5; possibly TRBD2 for D (5 bases). The V end was cut by 1 base, the J end by 2 bases, with 11 bases between. Looked up from germline, CDR1 is LNHNV and CDR2 is YYDKDF (reference sequence). The CDR3 runs to 15 residues. Here the CDR3 reads CATSRVGGPQETQYF. The DNA of the CDR3 is TGTGCCACCAGCAGAGTTGGAGGTCCTCAAGAGACCCAGTACTTC.

CDR3 amino acids: CASSLTSSGSWDEQFF. The CDR3 DNA reads as TGTGCCAGCAGCTTAACGTCCAGCGGGAGCTGGGATGAGCAGTTCTTC. The rearrangement links TRBV7-3 to TRBJ2-1; 8 positions agree with TRBD2. CDR3 size: 16 residues. V lost 0 bases to trimming and J lost 8 bases; unmatched junction nucleotides: 9. Germline V gives CDR1 SGHTA, CDR2 FQGTGA. Based on the CDR3 plus reference TRBV7-3 and TRBJ2-1, the full variable domain is GAGVSQTPSNKVTEKGKYVELRCDPISGHTALYWYRQSLGQGPEFLIYFQGTGAADDSGLPNDRFFAVRPEGSVSTLKIQRTERGDSAVYLCASSLTSSGSWDEQFFGPGTRLTVL.

The rearrangement uses TRBV4-1 and TRBJ2-5; either TRBD1 or TRBD2 may fit D (7 bases each). The J call may be faulty, since TRBJ2-7 better matches the DNA end. The V gene's germline CDR1 is MGHRA and CDR2 YSYEKL. The CDR3 runs 14 residues. DNA of the CDR3: TGCGCCAGCAGTCACAGCGGGACAGCCTACGAGCAGTACTTC. Its translation: CASSHSGTAYEQYF.

V usage is TRBV7-9 and J usage is TRBJ2-2; no reliable D call. Trimming took 0 bases from V and 0 from J, leaving 5 bases between them. CDR1 is SEHNR, CDR2 FQNEAQ, per germline (reference sequence). The CDR3 is 15 amino acids. The CDR3 is CASSLAVTNTGELFF. The CDR3 DNA follows: TGTGCCAGCAGCTTAGCGGTAACGAACACCGGGGAGCTGTTTTTT.

This rearrangement joins TRBV4-1 to TRBJ2-1; 8 bases align to TRBD1. After removal of 6 bases from V and 7 bases from J, the junction contained 11 bases not matched to a gene. This CDR3 has 15 residues. Germline assignment: CDR1 MGHRA and CDR2 YSYEKL. CDR3 sequence (DNA): TGCGCCAGCAGTCAACGGACAGGGATTGGGAATGAGCAGTTCTTC. It specifies CASSQRTGIGNEQFF.

The chain combines TRBV10-2 with TRBJ1-6, with D possibly TRBD1 on 5 matching bases. V was clipped by 7 bases and J by 0 bases, with 13 bases between them. The CDR3 sequence is 16 residues long. CDR1 is WSHSY, CDR2 SAAADI, per germline. The CDR3 protein is CASKDSLSSYNSPLHF. CDR3 bases: TGCGCCAGCAAAGACAGCCTTAGCTCCTATAATTCACCCCTCCACTTT.

This clone showed up just once. V and J are TRBV27 and TRBJ2-2; 9 bases agree with TRBD1. This CDR3 spans 17 amino acids. V lost 6 bases, J lost 5 bases, and 13 bases stayed unmatched. From germline, CDR1 is MNHEY and CDR2 SMNVEV (reference sequence). DNA of the CDR3: TGTGCCAGCAGATACAACCGGAGACAGGGGGAAACCGGGGAGCTGTTTTTT. The encoded protein is CASRYNRRQGETGELFF.